These 21 T cell receptor beta chains were all obtained from the same sample, sequenced in a study of post-analysis software for immune sequencing data. Overall study findings and caveats: Among five TRBV segments more frequent in patients than controls were TRBV5-6, TRBV5-1 and TRBV20-1.

Unique molecular identifiers were built into the TCR beta cDNA libraries. Each CDR3 protein is one row after TCRdb ran MiXCR on the PCR reads. The repertoire holds about 810,000 distinct CDR3 sequences, under 70% seen once, with around 4.5% in the top ten. These receptors lack a known antigen. The material sequenced was blood. The receptors derive from a girl aged 5 to 17 with multiple sclerosis.

This clonotype was seen a handful of times. The rearrangement links TRBV25-1 to TRBJ1-2, with a weak D call TRBD1 (5 bases). The V gene's germline CDR1 is MGHDK and CDR2 SYGVNS. The CDR3 length is 15 residues. V was shortened by 5 bases and J by 0 bases, with 13 bases between the two germline ends. CDR3 in amino acids: CASSSQGYANYGYTF. For the CDR3, the DNA is TGTGCCAGCAGTTCCCAGGGCTATGCTAACTATGGCTACACCTTC.

A few counts support this clonotype. The chain carries TRBV29-1 and TRBJ2-5; TRBD2 aligns across 9 bases. The germline CDR1 and CDR2 sequences are SQVTM and ANQGSEA. The CDR3 has 14 residues. Trimming cost V 2 bases and J 4 bases; bases outside gene matches: 5. The CDR3 region has the DNA TGCAGCGTTGAACTAGCGGGAAGGACAGAGACCCAGTACTTC. As protein: CSVELAGRTETQYF. Combining the CDR3 with reference TRBV29-1 and TRBJ2-5 gives the whole variable domain SAVISQKPSRDICQRGTSLTIQCQVDSQVTMMFWYRQQPGQSLTLIATANQGSEATYESGFVIDKFPISRPNLTFSTLTVSNMSPEDSSIYLCSVELAGRTETQYFGPGTRLLVL.

The CDR3 reads CSARPWDYGYTF. CDR3 bases: TGCAGTGCTAGACCTTGGGACTATGGCTACACCTTC. This sequence joins TRBV20-1 and TRBJ1-2; D not resolved. The CDR3 is 12 amino acids. Per germline, CDR1 DFQATT and CDR2 SNEGSKA (reference sequence). V shed 2 bases and J shed 3 bases, with 7 bases lying between them.

The V gene is TRBV20-1, the J gene TRBJ2-7; no clear D. The germline V gene encodes CDR1 DFQATT and CDR2 SNEGSKA (reference sequence). The CDR3 extends over 13 amino acids. Trimming took off 2 bases at V and 5 bases at J, with 13 bases between the two ends. The CDR3 DNA follows: TGCAGTGCTAGACCCGGGTTTAACGACGAGCAGTACTTC. Amino acid sequence: CSARPGFNDEQYF.

This chain links TRBV20-1 with TRBJ2-1; a possible D gene is TRBD1 (6 bases). This CDR3 spans 13 amino acids. The germline CDR1 and CDR2 sequences are DFQATT and SNEGSKA (reference sequence). Trimming cost V 0 bases and J 5 bases, with 8 bases left between them. The CDR3 spells CSARDDRHNEQFF. Written as DNA, the CDR3 is TGCAGTGCTAGAGACGACAGGCACAATGAGCAGTTCTTC.

The rearrangement joins TRBV20-1 to TRBJ2-7; 12 nucleotides match TRBD2. V lost 3 bases and J lost 4; bases outside the gene matches: 7. Per germline, CDR1 DFQATT and CDR2 SNEGSKA (reference sequence). This CDR3 spans 15 amino acids. The CDR3 protein is CSASEGLAGSYEQYF. CDR3 bases: TGCAGTGCTAGTGAAGGACTAGCGGGATCATACGAGCAGTACTTC.

The chain recombines TRBV7-2 with TRBJ2-5, with D perhaps matching TRBD2 (6 bases). Germline V gene data show CDR1 as SGHTA and CDR2 as FQGNSA. The CDR3 sequence is 15 residues long. Trimming stripped 5 bases from V and 5 bases from J, with 18 bases between. The CDR3 DNA sequence: TGTGCCAGCAGCGTAACGGACTCGGCGGGGGAGACCCAGTACTTC. Translation: CASSVTDSAGETQYF.

The chain has TRBV5-5 and TRBJ2-7, with D perhaps matching TRBD2 (6 bases). Trimming stripped 7 bases from V and 2 bases from J, with 19 bases between. Germline assignment: CDR1 SGHKS and CDR2 YYEKEE (reference sequence). This CDR3 is built from 15 residues. CDR3 amino acids: CASLNSGQPPYEQYF. Written as DNA, the CDR3 is TGTGCCAGCCTTAATAGCGGTCAGCCTCCCTACGAGCAGTACTTC.

The chain employs TRBV7-6 and TRBJ2-7; D might be TRBD2 (6 bases). The end of the DNA aligns better with TRBJ2-5, so the J call may be wrong. Germline V gene data show CDR1 as SGHVS and CDR2 as FNYEAQ. This CDR3 spans 17 amino acids. CDR3: CASSWGLRETRLETQYF. The CDR3 region has the DNA TGTGCCAGCAGCTGGGGGTTGAGGGAGACTAGACTGGAGACCCAGTACTTC.

The J gene is TRBJ1-2, the V gene TRBV14, with TRBD1 identical over 12 bases. Losses at the gene ends were 0 bases for V and 4 bases for J; bases not matched to a gene: 15. The CDR3 covers 20 residues. Germline CDR1 and CDR2: SGHDN and FVKESK. The CDR3 is CASSQDSLRDRGPEVYGYTF. CDR3 in DNA: TGTGCCAGCAGCCAAGATTCACTCCGGGACAGGGGGCCCGAGGTCTATGGCTACACCTTC.

The CDR3 nucleotides are TGTGCCACCCACCGGCAAGCAGCGGGGTTAGGCAATGAGCAGTTCTTC. Its translation is CATHRQAAGLGNEQFF. The chain couples TRBV12-3 or TRBV12-4 to TRBJ2-1; TRBD2 matches 7 bases. With V trimmed by 10 bases and J by 6 bases, 18 bases remained unmatched. This CDR3 has 16 amino acids.

This clonotype was detected only a few times. The gene calls are TRBV7-9 and TRBJ2-7; 7 nucleotides line up with TRBD2. Germline-derived CDR1 and CDR2 are SEHNR and FQNEAQ (reference sequence). The CDR3 contains 17 residues. J lost 0 bases, V lost 5 bases, and 13 bases had no gene match. Here the CDR3 DNA reads TGTGCCAGCAGCGTCGGCGGAGGGAGGGCGTCCTCCTACGAGCAGTACTTC. It codes for CASSVGGGRASSYEQYF.

The V gene is TRBV20-1, the J gene TRBJ1-1; D is uncertain. Trimming pared 1 base from V and 0 bases from J, leaving 9 bases between. The CDR3 runs 14 residues. CDR1 and CDR2 from the germline V gene are DFQATT and SNEGSKA (reference sequence). The CDR3 reads CSARGNSLNTEAFF. The CDR3 DNA reads TGCAGTGCTAGAGGGAACAGTCTGAACACTGAAGCTTTCTTT.

This chain links TRBV12-3 or TRBV12-4 with TRBJ2-3; D not certain. Trimming cost V 7 bases and J 0 bases, with 17 bases left between them. This CDR3 spans 16 amino acids. The DNA of the CDR3 is TGTGCCAGCAATTTCCCGCAGGATGGGAGCACAGATACGCAGTATTTT. Its protein is CASNFPQDGSTDTQYF.

CDR3 DNA: TGCAGTGCTAGAAGTCTAGCGGCCGCCAATGAGCAGTTCTTC. It yields the protein CSARSLAAANEQFF. V usage is TRBV20-1 and J usage is TRBJ2-1; 7 nucleotides align to TRBD2. Germline CDR1 DFQATT, CDR2 SNEGSKA (reference sequence). The junction had 7 bases not matched to a gene; V was cut back by 2 bases and J by 6 bases. The CDR3 extends over 14 amino acids.

This chain connects TRBV20-1 to TRBJ1-1, with D maybe TRBD1 (5 bases). The germline V gene has CDR1 DFQATT and CDR2 SNEGSKA (reference sequence). Trimming left V 3 bases short and J 7 bases short, with 15 bases between. The CDR3 is 13 amino acids. This chain's CDR3 is CSASPGGSSEAFF. The CDR3 DNA sequence: TGCAGTGCTAGTCCGGGGGGTAGTAGTGAAGCTTTCTTT.

This clonotype appeared a few times. The chain links TRBV12-3 or TRBV12-4 to TRBJ2-6, with D tentatively TRBD1 (5 bases). The CDR3 totals 15 residues. The V gene lost 6 bases and the J gene lost 1 base, with 10 bases spanning the gap. In nucleotides, the CDR3 is TGTGCCAGCAGCCACAGGATATCTGGGGCCAACGTCCTGACTTTC. Its protein is CASSHRISGANVLTF.

The chain links TRBV5-1 to TRBJ2-1; 7 positions agree with TRBD1. Germline V gene lookup returns CDR1 SGHRS and CDR2 YFSETQ. CDR3 size: 15 residues. V lost 4 bases to trimming and J lost 0 bases; unmatched junction nucleotides: 4. The CDR3, as DNA: TGCGCCAGCAGCGGAGGACAGGCCTCCTACAATGAGCAGTTCTTC. Its translation is CASSGGQASYNEQFF. Drawing the rest from reference TRBV5-1 and TRBJ2-1, the complete variable domain is KAGVTQTPRYLIKTRGQQVTLSCSPISGHRSVSWYQQTPGQGLQFLFEYFSETQRNKGNFPGRFSGRQFSNSRSEMNVSTLELGDSALYLCASSGGQASYNEQFFGPGTRLTVL.

This chain links TRBV5-1 with TRBJ2-1, with D maybe TRBD2 (6 bases). Looked up from germline, CDR1 is SGHRS and CDR2 is YFSETQ. The CDR3 runs 15 residues. V lost 4 bases, J lost 4 bases, and 15 bases lay in between. CDR3 sequence reads: CASSPREAVYNEQFF. Here the CDR3 DNA reads TGCGCCAGCAGCCCAAGGGAGGCCGTATACAATGAGCAGTTCTTC.

The chain combines TRBV28 with TRBJ2-4, with 7 bases fitting TRBD1. V shed 8 bases and J 0 bases; nucleotides not matched to a gene: 7. Germline V gene lookup returns CDR1 MDHEN and CDR2 SYDVKM. The length of the CDR3 is 15 residues. This chain's CDR3 is CASVDRALAKNIQYF. For the CDR3, the DNA is TGTGCCAGCGTAGACAGGGCTCTAGCCAAAAACATTCAGTACTTC.

The rearrangement joins TRBV5-1 to TRBJ2-6; 8 bases match TRBD2. The CDR3 covers 22 residues. V lost 0 bases, J lost 0 bases, and 17 bases stayed unmatched. From germline, CDR1 is SGHRS and CDR2 YFSETQ. The CDR3 sequence is CASSLERTRRPAGASGANVLTF. DNA for the CDR3: TGCGCCAGCAGCTTGGAACGGACTCGGCGACCAGCGGGGGCCTCTGGGGCCAACGTCCTGACTTTC. Full variable domain (remainder filled in from reference TRBV5-1 and TRBJ2-6): KAGVTQTPRYLIKTRGQQVTLSCSPISGHRSVSWYQQTPGQGLQFLFEYFSETQRNKGNFPGRFSGRQFSNSRSEMNVSTLELGDSALYLCASSLERTRRPAGASGANVLTFGAGSRLTVL.